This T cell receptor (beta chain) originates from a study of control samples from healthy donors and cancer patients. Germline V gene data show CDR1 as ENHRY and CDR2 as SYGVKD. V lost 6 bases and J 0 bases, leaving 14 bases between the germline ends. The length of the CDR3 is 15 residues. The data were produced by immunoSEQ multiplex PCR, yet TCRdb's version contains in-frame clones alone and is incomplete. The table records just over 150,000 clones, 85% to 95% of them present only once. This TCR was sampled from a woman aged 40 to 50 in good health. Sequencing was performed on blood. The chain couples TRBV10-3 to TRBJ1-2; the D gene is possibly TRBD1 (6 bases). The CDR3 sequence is CAIRAYRDTNYGYTF. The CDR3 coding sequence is TGTGCCATCAGGGCGTACAGGGATACTAACTATGGCTACACCTTC.